A single sample is the source of the 9 T cell receptor beta chains below, sequenced in a study of shared clonotypes between healthy human individuals. Sequencing used immunoSEQ multiplex PCR; TCRdb keeps in-frame clones, though not all of them. The table includes roughly 1,500,000 clones, approximately 98% detected once. The sample comprised naive CD4+ T cells sorted from blood. Subset: CD45RA+ positively selected. The receptors were sampled from a man aged 30-40 years in good health.

CDR3 sequence (DNA): TGTGCCAGCAGTACCGCGGGAGGGCCTGGCAATGAGCAGTTCTTC. Translated, it gives CASSTAGGPGNEQFF. This chain uses TRBV7-3 with TRBJ2-1, with TRBD2 identical over 9 bases. Germline V gene lookup returns CDR1 SGHTA and CDR2 FQGTGA. This CDR3 is built from 15 residues. J gave up 6 bases and V 6 bases, and 9 bases lay outside the gene matches.

This clone occurred once. The CDR3 here is CASSQGQGERAQYF. The CDR3 coding sequence is TGCGCCAGCAGCCAGGGACAGGGCGAGAGGGCCCAGTACTTC. The chain joins TRBV5-1 to TRBJ2-5; 9 positions agree with TRBD1. Germline lookup yields CDR1 SGHRS and CDR2 YFSETQ. The CDR3 totals 14 residues. The J segment lost 9 bases and the V segment lost 4 bases, leaving 10 bases of the junction unmatched.

CDR3 bases: TGTGCCAGCAGCCTTGAGGGATACAATGAGCAGTTCTTC. This sequence encodes CASSLEGYNEQFF. The chain has TRBV9 and TRBJ2-1; D might be TRBD2 (5 bases). The CDR3 has 13 amino acids. From germline, CDR1 is SGDLS and CDR2 YYNGEE. With 4 bases removed from V and 4 bases from J, the gap between germline ends came to 9 bases.

The chain links TRBV5-1 to TRBJ1-1; D remains unclear. Per germline, CDR1 SGHRS and CDR2 YFSETQ. The CDR3 is made up of 14 amino acids. Trimming left V 5 bases short and J 0 bases short, with 11 bases between. CDR3 loop: CASSVGIMNTEAFF. The CDR3 DNA reads as TGCGCCAGCAGTGTAGGGATTATGAACACTGAAGCTTTCTTT. Looking up the rest from reference TRBV5-1 and TRBJ1-1 gives the full variable domain: KAGVTQTPRYLIKTRGQQVTLSCSPISGHRSVSWYQQTPGQGLQFLFEYFSETQRNKGNFPGRFSGRQFSNSRSEMNVSTLELGDSALYLCASSVGIMNTEAFFGQGTRLTVV.

The chain is built from TRBV9 and TRBJ2-3; D is perhaps TRBD1 (5 bases). Germline lookup yields CDR1 SGDLS and CDR2 YYNGEE. The CDR3 consists of 16 residues. The germline V and J ends were trimmed by 4 bases and 5 bases, with 20 bases remaining between them. In DNA form, the CDR3 reads TGTGCCAGCAGCCACTTCGACAGATTCCAAGGAGATACGCAGTATTTT. It encodes CASSHFDRFQGDTQYF. The full variable domain, completed using reference TRBV9 and TRBJ2-3, is DSGVTQTPKHLITATGQRVTLRCSPRSGDLSVYWYQQSLDQGLQFLIQYYNGEERAKGNILERFSAQQFPDLHSELNLSSLELGDSALYFCASSHFDRFQGDTQYFGPGTRLTVL.

The V gene is TRBV18, the J gene TRBJ1-1; tentative D call: TRBD1 (6 bases). The CDR3 is made up of 13 amino acids. CDR1 and CDR2 (germline): KGHSH, LQKENI. The V gene lost 2 bases and the J gene lost 4 bases, with 8 bases spanning the gap. In DNA form, the CDR3 reads TGTGCCAGCTCACCAACAGGGATCACTGAAGCTTTCTTT. Residues: CASSPTGITEAFF.

Of note for this clone: The same CDR3 can be traced to other DNA sequences in this sample. The chain joins TRBV5-1 to TRBJ2-7; 10 nucleotides line up with TRBD2. Germline lookup yields CDR1 SGHRS and CDR2 YFSETQ. With 0 bases clipped from V and 5 bases from J, the junction kept 14 bases outside the gene matches. The CDR3 runs 18 residues. The CDR3, as DNA: TGCGCCAGCAGCTTGGACGCGTCCCCTAGCGGGAGTCAACACGAGCAGTACTTC. Its translation: CASSLDASPSGSQHEQYF.

DNA for the CDR3: TGCGCCAGCAGCGACCAGGGACTGGGCACAGATACGCAGTATTTT. Translated: CASSDQGLGTDTQYF. The chain employs TRBV10-1 and TRBJ2-3; weak D call: TRBD2 (6 bases). Germline V gene sequence: CDR1 WNHNN, CDR2 SYGVQD (reference sequence). V dropped 6 bases and J dropped 1 base, with 14 bases sitting between them. There are 15 residues in the CDR3.

Of note for this clone: Other DNA sequences in this sample translate to the same CDR3. In DNA form, the CDR3 reads TGTGCCAGCAGCCCCTTAGGACAGGGGGCCTACGAGCAGTACTTC. It yields the protein CASSPLGQGAYEQYF. The chain combines TRBV7-2 with TRBJ2-7; 10 positions match TRBD1. With 5 bases clipped from V and 2 bases from J, the junction kept 6 bases outside the gene matches. This CDR3 is 15 amino acids long. Germline V gives CDR1 SGHTA, CDR2 FQGNSA.